Listed here are 23 T cell receptor beta chains from one sample, sequenced in a study of blood T cells in healthy people across ages. Then a second PCR, running roughly 7 to 11 cycles, was carried out with a sample-barcoded 5' primer and a J-beta primer mix. TCRdb reanalysed the 5' RACE reads using MiXCR and keeps one entry per CDR3 protein. The sample has about 970,000 distinct CDR3 sequences, roughly 51% seen once. The sequencing sample was made of blood. The source is a woman aged 55 to 70 in good health.

The genes are TRBV4-2 and TRBJ2-7, with TRBD2 matching over 10 bases. The DNA end lines up better with TRBJ2-5; the J call may be wrong. This CDR3 spans 17 amino acids. CDR1 is LGHNA, CDR2 YNFKEQ, per germline. Here the CDR3 DNA reads TGTGCCAGCAGCGTATCGAAAGGACTAGCGGCAAGCGAGACCCAGTACTTC. The encoded protein is CASSVSKGLAASETQYF.

The V gene is TRBV10-3, the J gene TRBJ2-1; no firm D call. Germline V gene sequence: CDR1 ENHRY, CDR2 SYGVKD. This CDR3 contains 14 residues. Deletions cut 6 bases from V and 5 bases from J, with 14 bases between. CDR3: CAIRVGSPDNEQFF. The CDR3 nucleotides are TGTGCCATCAGGGTCGGTTCCCCGGACAATGAGCAGTTCTTC.

CDR3 residues: CASSPRGLQGVEETQYF. In DNA, the CDR3 is TGTGCCAGCAGCCCCAGGGGGCTGCAGGGGGTCGAAGAGACCCAGTACTTC. J is TRBJ2-5 and V is TRBV21-1; the tabulated D call, TRBD1, remains unverified against the DNA. TRBV21-1 is flagged as a pseudogene. The CDR3 runs 17 residues.

The gene calls are TRBV10-3 and TRBJ2-3, with a weak D call TRBD1 (5 bases). Germline CDR1 and CDR2: ENHRY and SYGVKD. Trimming left V 9 bases short and J 2 bases short, with 12 bases between. This CDR3 is 13 amino acids long. Written as DNA, the CDR3 is TGTGCCATGCAAGGGGCCAACACAGATACGCAGTATTTT. It is translated as CAMQGANTDTQYF.

This chain links TRBV5-1 with TRBJ1-6, with 8 bases identical to TRBD1. Per germline, CDR1 SGHRS and CDR2 YFSETQ. CDR3 length: 14 residues. V trimming: 4 bases; J trimming: 9 bases; junction bases outside the gene matches: 6. The CDR3 bases are TGCGCCAGCAGCGTGGACAGGGCGGCTTCACCCCTCCACTTT. It translates to CASSVDRAASPLHF.

The chain is built from TRBV20-1 and TRBJ1-2; no clear D. V lost 3 bases and J lost 8, with 10 bases in between. The CDR3 contains 11 residues. Germline loops: CDR1 DFQATT, CDR2 SNEGSKA (reference sequence). The CDR3 region is CSASFPRGYTF. CDR3 sequence (DNA): TGCAGTGCTAGCTTCCCCCGGGGCTACACCTTC.

The rearrangement links TRBV20-1 to TRBJ2-2, with a possible D match to TRBD1 (5 bases). The V and J ends lost 6 bases and 2 bases respectively, with 19 bases between them. CDR1 is DFQATT and CDR2 is SNEGSKA in the germline V gene (reference sequence). The CDR3 sequence is 16 residues long. The CDR3 protein is CSASPRQGGNTGELFF. The CDR3 DNA sequence: TGCAGTGCCTCCCCCCGCCAGGGCGGTAACACCGGGGAGCTGTTTTTT.

This chain links TRBV29-1 with TRBJ1-1, with D hard to call. The germline V and J ends were trimmed by 4 bases and 11 bases, with 11 bases remaining between them. There are 10 residues in the CDR3. The germline gives CDR1 SQVTM, CDR2 ANQGSEA. The CDR3 DNA reads TGCAGCGTTGGGCTGGGTGGCGCTTTCTTT. Translating gives CSVGLGGAFF.

The genes are TRBV5-1 and TRBJ2-3; perhaps TRBD1 as D (6 bases). This CDR3 has 15 amino acids. Per germline, CDR1 SGHRS and CDR2 YFSETQ. Trimming removed 4 bases at V and 4 bases at J, with 16 bases between. CDR3 sequence: CASSRGRLWSDTQYF. CDR3 bases: TGCGCCAGCAGCAGGGGGAGACTATGGTCAGATACGCAGTATTTT.

This clonotype has a handful of counts. This chain connects TRBV5-1 to TRBJ1-4; the match to TRBD1 covers 7 bases. Germline V gene lookup returns CDR1 SGHRS and CDR2 YFSETQ. V was clipped by 6 bases and J by 0 bases; unmatched bases: 8. CDR3 length equals 16 residues. The CDR3 bases are TGCGCCAGCACTCCCGGGACAGTGACAACTAATGAAAAACTGTTTTTT. It translates to CASTPGTVTTNEKLFF.

The chain combines TRBV28 with TRBJ1-6; tentatively, D is TRBD1 (6 bases). Trimming shortened V by 5 bases and J by 2 bases, and 13 bases separated the two germline ends. Germline values: CDR1 MDHEN, CDR2 SYDVKM. There are 16 residues in the CDR3. The CDR3 DNA follows: TGTGCCAGCAGTCTGGTCAGGGGAACCTATAATTCACCCCTCCACTTT. This gives the protein CASSLVRGTYNSPLHF.

The CDR3: CASSYARDSRGAFF. DNA of the CDR3: TGTGCCAGCAGTTATGCGAGGGATTCGCGGGGAGCTTTCTTT. The chain couples TRBV6-5 to TRBJ1-1; no firm D call. Germline V gene sequence: CDR1 MNHEY, CDR2 SVGAGI. V lost 3 bases, J lost 10 bases, and 18 bases lay in between. This CDR3 is built from 14 residues.

V usage is TRBV20-1 and J usage is TRBJ1-6, with D hard to call. The CDR3 contains 13 residues. The germline V and J ends were trimmed by 6 bases and 10 bases, with 16 bases remaining between them. In germline, CDR1 is DFQATT, CDR2 SNEGSKA (reference sequence). The CDR3 region has the DNA TGCAGTGCGGTCGGGCCAGGCGAGTCACCCCTCCACTTT. Translation gives CSAVGPGESPLHF.

This chain links TRBV4-2 with TRBJ2-7; the match to TRBD2 covers 7 bases. The ends lost 1 base at V and 2 bases at J; junction bases unmatched: 5. The germline CDR1 and CDR2 sequences are LGHNA and YNFKEQ. CDR3 length equals 15 residues. CDR3 bases: TGTGCCAGCAGCCAAGCCGGGACTACCACCTACGAGCAGTACTTC. Protein sequence: CASSQAGTTTYEQYF.

The chain links TRBV7-9 to TRBJ2-4; D remains unclear. Judging by the DNA end, TRBJ2-7 fits better; the J call may be wrong. This CDR3 comprises 12 residues. Germline V gene sequence: CDR1 SEHNR, CDR2 FQNEAQ (reference sequence). CDR3 protein: CASPRGTYEQYF. CDR3 nucleotide sequence: TGTGCCAGCCCCCGAGGAACCTACGAGCAGTACTTC.

The chain is built from TRBV7-9 and TRBJ2-3; D not certain. This CDR3 is 14 amino acids long. Per germline, CDR1 SEHNR and CDR2 FQNEAQ (reference sequence). Trimming took 3 bases from V and 3 from J, leaving 10 bases between them. The CDR3 sequence: CASSFARPTDTQYF. The CDR3 nucleotides read TGTGCCAGCAGCTTTGCACGTCCTACAGATACGCAGTATTTT. Combining the CDR3 with reference TRBV7-9 and TRBJ2-3 gives the whole variable domain DTGVSQNPRHKITKRGQNVTFRCDPISEHNRLYWYRQTLGQGPEFLTYFQNEAQLEKSRLLSDRFSAERPKGSFSTLEIQRTEQGDSAMYLCASSFARPTDTQYFGPGTRLTVL.

CDR3 sequence reads: CASSPAWGETQYF. DNA for the CDR3: TGTGCCAGCAGCCCCGCGTGGGGAGAGACCCAGTACTTC. V gene TRBV7-9 combines with J gene TRBJ2-5; D not certain. The CDR3 is made up of 13 amino acids. CDR1 and CDR2 from the germline V gene are SEHNR and FQNEAQ (reference sequence). V lost 5 bases and J 4 bases, leaving 11 bases between the germline ends. Together with reference TRBV7-9 and TRBJ2-5, the CDR3 gives the full variable domain: DTGVSQNPRHKITKRGQNVTFRCDPISEHNRLYWYRQTLGQGPEFLTYFQNEAQLEKSRLLSDRFSAERPKGSFSTLEIQRTEQGDSAMYLCASSPAWGETQYFGPGTRLLVL.

The chain employs TRBV20-1 and TRBJ2-4; the D gene is possibly TRBD2 (5 bases). Gene TRBJ2-7 matches the end of the DNA better, so the J call may be wrong. The germline V gene has CDR1 DFQATT and CDR2 SNEGSKA (reference sequence). CDR3 length: 13 residues. CDR3 sequence reads: CSARSAVSYEQYF. The CDR3 nucleotides are TGCAGTGCTAGATCAGCGGTTTCCTACGAGCAGTACTTC.

This clonotype was counted a single time. This chain links TRBV20-1 with TRBJ2-7, with D unresolved. Trimming took 5 bases from V and 5 from J, leaving 16 bases between them. Germline V lookup: CDR1 DFQATT, CDR2 SNEGSKA (reference sequence). The CDR3 spans 13 residues. In DNA, the CDR3 is TGCAGTGCTCCAAGCTCCTTCCTACACGAGCAGTACTTC. Protein: CSAPSSFLHEQYF.

The chain links TRBV29-1 to TRBJ2-2; 8 bases line up with TRBD1. V lost 5 bases, J lost 5 bases, and 10 bases stayed unmatched. CDR1 and CDR2 from the germline V gene are SQVTM and ANQGSEA. The CDR3 extends over 15 amino acids. The CDR3 coding sequence is TGCAGCGTTCCCCCCGGGACAGGAGCGACCGGGGAGCTGTTTTTT. Amino acids: CSVPPGTGATGELFF.

V usage is TRBV20-1 and J usage is TRBJ1-2; 7 bases match TRBD1. The CDR3 has 15 amino acids. With V trimmed by 0 bases and J by 9 bases, 13 bases remained unmatched. Germline V CDR1 and CDR2: DFQATT, SNEGSKA (reference sequence). CDR3 DNA: TGCAGTGCTAGAGATCGACGAAGACAGGGCGGTAGCTACACCTTC. Translating gives CSARDRRRQGGSYTF.

This clonotype was observed a handful of times. CDR3 sequence (DNA): TGTGCCAGCGGGAGCGACCAAGAGACCCAGTACTTC. It encodes CASGSDQETQYF. The rearrangement links TRBV6-2 or TRBV6-3 to TRBJ2-5, with D tentatively TRBD2 (5 bases). This CDR3 is built from 12 residues. The germline CDR1 and CDR2 sequences are MNHEY and SVGEGT. V was shortened by 8 bases and J by 0 bases, with 7 bases between the two germline ends.

This clonotype has a handful of counts. V usage is TRBV20-1 and J usage is TRBJ2-5; TRBD2 matches at 7 bases. The closer fit of TRBJ2-7 to the DNA end suggests the J call may be wrong. This CDR3 is 14 amino acids long. The V gene's germline CDR1 is DFQATT and CDR2 SNEGSKA (reference sequence). CDR3: CSAPSGNGDYEQYF. In DNA form, the CDR3 reads TGCAGTGCACCGAGCGGGAATGGGGACTACGAGCAGTACTTC.